Here is one TCR beta chain with its context. Its cognate antigen is unknown. This sample is part of a study of identical twins. Template switching added a universal primer site, and cDNA bore unique molecular identifiers. Each CDR3 protein is one row after TCRdb ran MiXCR on the 5' RACE reads. Counted here are 450,000 or so distinct CDR3 sequences, roughly 24% occurring once; the ten biggest clones make up 2.9%. V was pared by 1 base and J by 5 bases, with 10 bases between. Looked up from germline, CDR1 is SEHNR and CDR2 is FQNEAQ (reference sequence). The CDR3 totals 14 residues. Overall study results and limits: The same donors were not followed; conclusions instead depended on cross-sectional statistical analysis.

This sample was also put to use in a study of T cells expressing NK-cell markers. Per that paper: Source material for TCR beta repertoires consisted of sorted CD3+CD56+NKG2C+, CD3+CD56+NKG2C- and CD3+CD56-NKG2C+ T cells. In a group of five to seven donors, dominant NKG2C+ clonotypes represented 1.0-7.0% of CD8+ T cells.

The material sequenced was CD4+ T cells sorted from blood. This sequence joins TRBV7-9 and TRBJ2-3; D may match TRBD1 or TRBD2 (6 bases each). This clonotype originated in a young woman in good health. The CDR3 DNA sequence: TGTGCCAGCAGCTTAGTCGGGGGACAAGATACGCAGTATTTT. This encodes CASSLVGGQDTQYF.